This T cell receptor beta chain is drawn from a study of blood T cell repertoires in COVID-19. About the research overall: Spain, Italy and the United States supplied samples that represented acute and convalescent COVID-19. PBMCs, B-cell-depleted T cells, or T cells were the source of the cDNA or gDNA that made up the material.

The CDR3 contains 15 residues. Germline V CDR1 and CDR2: LNHDA, SQIVND (reference sequence). J lost 0 bases, V lost 4 bases, and 5 bases had no gene match. In the original workflow: Reference gene primer amplification yielded estimated nucleated cell counts. Assay used: immunoSEQ multiplex PCR; TCRdb lists only in-frame clones, some missing. Clonal size and the V and J genes are those of that table, whereas D and trimming came from the DNA. Among around 9,200 clones, roughly nine tenths were seen once, and the ten largest hold about a tenth. The sequencing sample was made of peripheral blood. The receptor was derived from a man aged 55 to 70 with acute or convalescent COVID-19. V is TRBV19 and J is TRBJ1-1, with TRBD1 matching 7 bases. CDR3 bases: TGTGCCAGTAGTACCCCGGGACAGATGAACACTGAAGCTTTCTTT. It yields the protein CASSTPGQMNTEAFF.